These 8 T cell receptor beta chains originate from one sample sequenced in a study of blood T cell repertoires in COVID-19. The repertoire was sequenced with immunoSEQ multiplex PCR; TCRdb's copy has only in-frame clones and lacks some. The table records a few hundred thousand clones, roughly 90% of them present only once. Sequencing was performed on PBMCs or T cells enriched from blood (not recorded which). The receptors were gathered from a woman in her fifties or sixties who had recovered from COVID-19.

V gene TRBV7-9 combines with J gene TRBJ2-7, with 9 bases identical to TRBD2. This CDR3 has 13 amino acids. The junction had 1 base not matched to a gene; V was cut back by 4 bases and J by 3 bases. Germline-derived CDR1 and CDR2 are SEHNR and FQNEAQ (reference sequence). CDR3 coding DNA: TGTGCCAGCAGCTCGACTAGCGGCTACGAGCAGTACTTC. Translating it yields CASSSTSGYEQYF.

This chain connects TRBV12-3 or TRBV12-4 to TRBJ2-7; the D gene is possibly TRBD1 (5 bases). The CDR3 has 13 amino acids. Trimming took off 2 bases at V and 7 bases at J, with 12 bases between the two ends. CDR3 amino acids: CASSLKTVHEQYF. The CDR3 DNA follows: TGTGCCAGCAGTTTAAAGACAGTTCATGAGCAGTACTTC.

The rearrangement links TRBV14 to TRBJ2-7; tentatively, D is TRBD2 (6 bases). In germline, CDR1 is SGHDN, CDR2 FVKESK. Between the trimmed V and J ends, which lost 4 bases and 5 bases, there was a span of 18 bases. The CDR3 is made up of 15 amino acids. CDR3 loop: CASSPTIGGRNEQYF. Here the CDR3 DNA reads TGTGCCAGCAGCCCCACGATCGGGGGAAGGAACGAGCAGTACTTC. The variable domain in full, with the rest retrieved from reference TRBV14 and TRBJ2-7, is EAGVTQFPSHSVIEKGQTVTLRCDPISGHDNLYWYRRVMGKEIKFLLHFVKESKQDESGMPNNRFLAERTGGTYSTLKVQPAELEDSGVYFCASSPTIGGRNEQYFGPGTRLTVT.

This chain links TRBV7-9 with TRBJ2-2, with TRBD2 matching over 9 bases. Germline V gene lookup returns CDR1 SEHNR and CDR2 FQNEAQ (reference sequence). This CDR3 is 14 amino acids long. V trimming: 11 bases; J trimming: 5 bases; junction bases outside the gene matches: 9. The CDR3 reads CAGIAGERTGELFF. CDR3 sequence (DNA): TGTGCCGGCATAGCGGGAGAGCGGACCGGGGAGCTGTTTTTT.

V usage is TRBV18 and J usage is TRBJ2-2, with 10 nucleotides matching TRBD1. The CDR3 loop spans 17 amino acids. V shed 3 bases and J 4 bases; nucleotides not matched to a gene: 8. CDR1 and CDR2 (germline): KGHSH, LQKENI. The CDR3 sequence: CASSPNSGTGVTGELFF. CDR3 bases: TGTGCCAGCTCACCCAACTCCGGGACAGGGGTCACCGGGGAGCTGTTTTTT.

This chain connects TRBV6-5 to TRBJ2-7; a weak D match, TRBD1 (6 bases). The germline CDR1 and CDR2 sequences are MNHEY and SVGAGI. The CDR3 contains 12 residues. Trimming took off 8 bases at V and 3 bases at J, with 11 bases between the two ends. The CDR3 DNA sequence: TGTGCCAGCGACAGGTCTCTCTACGAGCAGTACTTC. It codes for CASDRSLYEQYF.

J is TRBJ2-3 and V is TRBV5-4; possible D gene TRBD2, 6 bases. Germline V gene sequence: CDR1 SGHNT, CDR2 YYREEE (reference sequence). Trimming left V 0 bases short and J 5 bases short, with 16 bases between. CDR3 size: 16 residues. The CDR3 is CASSLARGITKDTQYF. In DNA form, the CDR3 reads TGTGCCAGCAGCTTGGCCCGGGGGATCACTAAAGATACGCAGTATTTT.

The chain joins TRBV14 to TRBJ1-1, with TRBD1 identical over 7 bases. The ends lost 0 bases at V and 3 bases at J; junction bases unmatched: 7. The CDR3 spans 16 residues. Germline CDR1 reads SGHDN; CDR2 reads FVKESK. CDR3 DNA: TGTGCCAGCAGCCAAGAATTAGGAACAGGGGACACTGAAGCTTTCTTT. Amino acids: CASSQELGTGDTEAFF.